The text below deals with one T cell receptor beta chain. Its binding antigen is unknown. Per-base quality was not reported, and no clone a single base away is much larger than it. The entry originates in a study of shared clonotypes between healthy human individuals (TCRdb year 2020). Background on the whole study: Two women and a few men aged 18 to 49 years were included in the cohort. For each donor, CD4 naive and CD4 memory were each given three plates, CD8 naive was given two plates, and CD8 memory was given one plate. The study deeply sequenced blood TCR repertoires of roughly five healthy adults to estimate repertoire size and the extent of clonotype sharing between individuals. To increase sequencing depth and limit assay-specific biases, TCR repertoire library preparation and sequencing were carried out by different laboratories using diverse techniques. Between about 0.94 and 8.9 billion PBMCs per donor were obtained by leukapheresis.

From cysteine to phenylalanine, the CDR3 is 16 amino acids long. CDR3 DNA is the only sequence kept; it has 48 bases, read in frame from the first base. Clipping removes 4 bases from V and 1 base from J, with 9 as the unmatched junction base count. Taken from the germline V gene, the CDR1 and CDR2 loops are SGHAT and FQNNGV. Using the deep immunoSEQ assay, multiplex PCR amplified TCR CDR3 regions from genomic DNA. For each cell subset, the extracted genomic DNA was distributed evenly across all wells of several immunoSEQ 96-well plates, and each plate served as one replicate. For sorted subsets, roughly 200 ng of genomic DNA, equivalent to around 29,000 T cell genomes, went into each replicate PCR. The purified libraries were quantified using a Qubit 3.0 fluorometer, sized with a Bioanalyzer 2100, and then quantified again using the KAPA Library Quantification kit. Every immunoSEQ 96-well plate was sequenced on a separate single-read 150-cycle Illumina NextSeq 550 flow cell. As for the authors' bioinformatics: The immunoSEQ output contained only junctional sequences without quality scores, so filtering could not match that applied to full-length reads. To assign V/J genes and CDR3, sequences were annotated using PyIR, a Python wrapper for IgBLAST v1.9, with IMGT germline references. Reads were removed for weak V/J assignments (E-value above 1e-6), missing CDR3, stop codons, out-of-frame junctions, or ambiguous translated residues. V3J clonotypes were defined as sequences sharing an identical inferred V gene, J gene, and CDR3 amino acid sequence. To compute the percentage overlap between repertoires, the number of shared unique clonotypes was divided by the size of the smaller repertoire. Three approaches were used to assess repertoire richness: RTK rarefaction, the Chao1 estimator, and Recon v2.1 estimates of unobserved clonotypes. For all TCRbeta clonotypes obtained by the gDNA method from four donors, generation probabilities were computed with OLGA. TCRdb obtained this table from immuneACCESS and retained in-frame rearrangements with V and J assigned. These tables miss some clones; where compared with another copy, unresolved V genes account for less than half of the shortfall, and the remainder is unexplained. The V and J calls and clone size are taken from that table; D and trimming were inferred from the DNA. The sample includes 550,000 to 800,000 clones, with roughly 70% observed a single time. The ten largest clones take up under 2% of the sample.

Broader findings and caveats from the paper: Sampling was restricted to blood, and TCR repertoires in tissues likely differ from the TCR repertoires found in blood. Across four donors, around 5.4% of naive CD4, approximately 3.5% of naive CD8, around 2.1% of memory CD4, and roughly 0.41% of memory CD8 clonotypes were shared. The small number of donors limited the genetic and exposure-history diversity represented. Incomplete sequencing was indicated by rarefaction of sorted-subset datasets, despite the large sequencing depth. Larger estimated clonotype richness was generally found for naive subsets than for memory subsets. Higher generation probabilities were observed for clonotypes shared by all four sorted-subset donors than for non-shared clonotypes. Pairwise subsampling led to the expectation that sequencing depth would affect the degree of clonotype sharing among donors.

Donors were healthy HIV-negative adults with no recently reported acute infections or vaccinations. Only Caucasian adults living in Nashville, Tennessee, USA were represented among the donors. CD4+ T cells were enriched by magnetic negative selection, after which naive cells were positively selected on CD45RA and the negative fraction was taken as the memory subset. Blood was obtained by leukapheresis, after which PBMCs were separated by Ficoll-Histopaque density gradient centrifugation and cryopreserved in liquid nitrogen vapor phase. Analytical flow cytometry was used to check the purity and quantity of every magnetically sorted T cell population. Each sorted fraction had its genomic DNA isolated and then quantified by UV absorbance on a Nanodrop 2000c.

In this chain, TRBV11-2 is recombined with TRBJ2-5, and 7 junction bases match TRBD2. This receptor was identified in a woman in her twenties or thirties in good health. The sample was memory CD4+ T cells sorted from blood. This specimen's cell subset or site label, per the study, means: CD45RA-negative fraction. This receptor has the CDR3 CASSYGASGTQETQYF. The DNA sequence is given as TGTGCCAGCAGCTATGGGGCTAGCGGTACCCAAGAGACCCAGTACTTC.